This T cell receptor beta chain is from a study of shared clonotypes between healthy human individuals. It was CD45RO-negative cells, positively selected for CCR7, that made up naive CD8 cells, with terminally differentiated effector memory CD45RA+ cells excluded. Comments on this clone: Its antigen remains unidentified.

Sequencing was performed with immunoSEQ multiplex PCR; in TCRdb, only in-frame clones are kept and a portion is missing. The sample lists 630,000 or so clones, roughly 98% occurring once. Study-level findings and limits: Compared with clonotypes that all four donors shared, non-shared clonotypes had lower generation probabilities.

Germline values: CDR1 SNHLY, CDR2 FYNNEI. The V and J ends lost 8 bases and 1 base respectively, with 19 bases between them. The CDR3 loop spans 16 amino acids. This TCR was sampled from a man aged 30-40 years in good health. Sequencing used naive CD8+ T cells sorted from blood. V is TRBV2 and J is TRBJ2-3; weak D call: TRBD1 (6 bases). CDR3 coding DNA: TGTGCCAGCTCACCGGGACAAAATTCGGGCACAGATACGCAGTATTTT. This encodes CASSPGQNSGTDTQYF.